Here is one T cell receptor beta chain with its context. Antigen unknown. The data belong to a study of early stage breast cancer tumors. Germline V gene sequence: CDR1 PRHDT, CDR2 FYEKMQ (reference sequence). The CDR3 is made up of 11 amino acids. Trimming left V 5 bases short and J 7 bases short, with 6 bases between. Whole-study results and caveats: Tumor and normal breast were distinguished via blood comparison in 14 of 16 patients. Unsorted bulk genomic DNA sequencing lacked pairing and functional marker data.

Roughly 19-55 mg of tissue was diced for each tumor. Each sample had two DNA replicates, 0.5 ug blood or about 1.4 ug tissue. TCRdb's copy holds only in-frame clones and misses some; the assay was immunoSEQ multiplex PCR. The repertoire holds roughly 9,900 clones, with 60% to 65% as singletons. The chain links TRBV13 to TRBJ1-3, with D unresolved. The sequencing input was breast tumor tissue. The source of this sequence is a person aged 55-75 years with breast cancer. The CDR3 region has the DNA TGTGCCAGCAGCCTACTTAACACCATATATTTT. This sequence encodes CASSLLNTIYF.